This T cell receptor (beta chain) comes out of a study of T cells in Graves' hyperthyroidism and ophthalmopathy. TCR beta CDR3 sequences were amplified from RNA transcripts. In the first-round RT-PCR of the TCR CDR3, the HTBI primer set was used. TCRdb fed the multiplex PCR reads into MiXCR, producing one record per CDR3 protein. The sample yields 500,000 to 800,000 distinct CDR3 sequences, around 13% seen once. Diagnostic decisions used clinical symptoms, serum thyroxine and TRAb, thyroid ultrasound and orbital computed tomography. Fresh peripheral blood, approximately 9.7 ml, was the source of the PBMCs. Whole-study results and caveats: A 13 V-J model separated ophthalmopathy from stable hyperthyroidism.

The CDR3 runs to 16 residues. Trimming at V came to 0 bases and at J to 4 bases, leaving 6 bases not matched to a gene. Germline V gene lookup returns CDR1 SGHRS and CDR2 YFSETQ. Points on this clonotype: Its antigen is still unknown.

Sequences were obtained from blood. This chain connects TRBV5-1 to TRBJ2-5; the match to TRBD2 covers 10 bases. The receptor's source is a woman aged 50 to 60 with Graves' ophthalmopathy. CDR3 region: CASSLGGTSVLETQYF. The CDR3 DNA reads TGCGCCAGCAGCTTGGGCGGGACTAGCGTCCTAGAGACCCAGTACTTC.